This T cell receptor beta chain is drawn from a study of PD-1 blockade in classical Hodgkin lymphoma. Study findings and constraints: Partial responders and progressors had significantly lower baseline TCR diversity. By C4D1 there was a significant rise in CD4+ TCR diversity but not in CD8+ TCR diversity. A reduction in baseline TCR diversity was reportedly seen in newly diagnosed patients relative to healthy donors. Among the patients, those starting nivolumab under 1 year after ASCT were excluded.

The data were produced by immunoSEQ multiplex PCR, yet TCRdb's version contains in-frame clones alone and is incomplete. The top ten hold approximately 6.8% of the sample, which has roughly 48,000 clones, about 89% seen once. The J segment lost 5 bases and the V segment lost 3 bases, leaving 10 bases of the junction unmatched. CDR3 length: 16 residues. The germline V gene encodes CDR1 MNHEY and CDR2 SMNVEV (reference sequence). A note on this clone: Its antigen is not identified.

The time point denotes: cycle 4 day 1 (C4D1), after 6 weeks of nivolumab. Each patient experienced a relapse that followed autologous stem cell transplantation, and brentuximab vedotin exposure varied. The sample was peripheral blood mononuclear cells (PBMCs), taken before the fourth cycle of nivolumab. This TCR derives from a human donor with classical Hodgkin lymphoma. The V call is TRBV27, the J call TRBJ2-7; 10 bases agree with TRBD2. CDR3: CASSFSRASGSNEQYF. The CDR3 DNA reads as TGTGCCAGCAGTTTTTCTAGGGCTAGCGGGAGTAACGAGCAGTACTTC.